The 6 T cell receptor beta chains in this list originate from one sample, sequenced in a study of T cell clonality in common variable immunodeficiency. This table comes from immunoSEQ multiplex PCR, and its TCRdb copy is limited to in-frame clones, with some not included. There are under 50,000 clones in the sample, none observed a single time. The specimen was peripheral blood mononuclear cells. Receptors originate from a person aged 18-69 years in good health.

This clone was counted between two and nine times. Read coverage stops 3 residues before the CDR3 terminus; the germline J gene supplies the remainder. The genes are TRBV7-8 and TRBJ1-5; maybe TRBD1 (6 bases). This CDR3 is built from 15 residues. The V end lost 4 bases, the J end lost 2 bases, and 12 bases lay between the germline ends. The germline CDR1 and CDR2 sequences are SGHVS and FQNEAQ. CDR3 sequence: CASSWVGAGNQPQHF. The CDR3 bases that were read are TGTGCCAGCAGCTGGGTGGGGGCGGGCAATCAGCCC.

This clone was seen ten or more times. The read terminates 3 residues ahead of where the CDR3 ends, so the germline J gene completes it. Other DNA sequences within the sample encode an identical CDR3. The chain recombines TRBV20-1 with TRBJ2-7, with D uncertain. Trimming left V 0 bases short and J 0 bases short, with 12 bases between. The V gene's germline CDR1 is DFQATT and CDR2 SNEGSKA (reference sequence). This CDR3 comprises 15 residues. The CDR3 DNA, read in part, is TGCAGTGCTAGAGATCCGGGTAGGAGCTCCTACGAG. It specifies CSARDPGRSSYE. The whole CDR3 is CSARDPGRSSYEQYF.

At least ten counts were recorded for this clone. The read comes to an end 3 residues before the CDR3 does, leaving the germline J gene to fill in the end. The chain joins TRBV19 to TRBJ2-3; D is possibly TRBD1 (5 bases). The CDR3 sequence is 14 residues long. Germline V lookup: CDR1 LNHDA, CDR2 SQIVND (reference sequence). V dropped 1 base and J dropped 4 bases, with 9 bases sitting between them. CDR3 residues: CASSIVGVADTQYF. The part of the CDR3 DNA that was read is TGTGCCAGTAGTATAGTAGGGGTTGCAGATACG.

This clone was found many times. The read ends 3 residues early relative to the CDR3; the germline J gene fills the gap. The V gene is TRBV11-2, the J gene TRBJ2-5; 7 bases are shared with TRBD2. Germline assignment: CDR1 SGHAT and CDR2 FQNNGV. J was trimmed by 2 bases and V by 4 bases; bases with no gene match: 7. The CDR3 is made up of 15 amino acids. CDR3 DNA, as far as it was read: TGTGCCAGCAGCTGGGCTAGCGGACCTCAAGAGACC. This codes for CASSWASGPQET. The CDR3, in full, reads CASSWASGPQETQYF.

As concerns this clone: This likely traces to a read error, being one base from a far larger clone. The CDR3 end lies 3 residues beyond the end of the read and is filled in from the germline J gene. The chain recombines TRBV7-3 with TRBJ1-1; weak D call: TRBD1 (6 bases). The CDR3 extends over 14 amino acids. Germline V gene data show CDR1 as SGHTA and CDR2 as FQGTGA. The sequenced part of the CDR3 DNA is TGTGTCAGCAGCCAACAGGGAGGTGGGACTGAA. As protein: CVSSQQGGGTE. The whole CDR3 protein is CVSSQQGGGTEAFF.

This clone came up many times. Coverage ceases 3 residues before the CDR3 finishes, and the germline J gene fills in the end. The rearrangement joins TRBV7-2 to TRBJ1-6, with 12 bases fitting TRBD1. Germline-derived CDR1 and CDR2 are SGHTA and FQGNSA. V was pared by 5 bases and J by 9 bases, with 2 bases of the junction left unmatched. The CDR3 has 14 residues. The CDR3 sequence is CASSEGQGASPLHF. The sequenced CDR3 bases are TGTGCCAGCAGCGAGGGACAGGGGGCTTCACCC.